These T cell receptor beta chains were read from a single sample in a study of shared clonotypes between healthy human individuals. The table came from immunoSEQ multiplex PCR; TCRdb's copy has only in-frame clones and leaves some out. Of 550,000 to 600,000 clones listed, 95% to 98% are singletons. The sample was naive CD8+ T cells sorted from blood. These receptors were taken from a man younger than 45 in good health. CDR3s include the opening cysteine and the closing phenylalanine or tryptophan. A D gene is named only where the DNA matches it firmly. Where a row states a size, it is once, few, many or the class of an expanded clone; other rows omit it.

>TRBD2|TRBJ2-1|TRBV6-1|NA
TGTGCCAGCAGTGAAGCGCTGCCTAGCGGAGTGCCGCACTACAATGAGCAGTTCTTC
CASSEALPSGVPHYNEQFF
>NA|TRBJ1-1|TRBV4-1|NA
TGCGCCAGCAGCCAAGGGGACCTTCCGGGCCCCCGGAACACTGAAGCTTTCTTT
CASSQGDLPGPRNTEAFF
>NA|TRBJ2-1|TRBV13|NA
TGTGCCAGCAGCCCAGGACCGTCCTACAATGAGCAGTTCTTC
CASSPGPSYNEQFF
>NA|TRBJ1-4|TRBV19|NA
TGTGCCAGTAGTATATGGCTAAATGAAAAACTGTTTTTT
CASSIWLNEKLFF
>TRBD1|TRBJ2-7|TRBV27|NA
TGTGCCAGCAAACTACAGGGGGCACAAGGCTACGAGCAGTACTTC
CASKLQGAQGYEQYF
>TRBD1|TRBJ2-7|TRBV27|NA
TGTGCCAGCAGTTGGACAGGGGACCTCTACGAGCAGTACTTC
CASSWTGDLYEQYF
>NA|TRBJ1-2|TRBV19|NA
TGTGCCAGTACCACTTTGATCGGTGCCCTGAGAGGCTACACCTTC
CASTTLIGALRGYTF
>TRBD1|TRBJ2-1|TRBV5-8|NA
TGTGCCAGCAGCTACACAGGGGGCGGCGAGCAGTTCTTC
CASSYTGGGEQFF
>TRBD2|TRBJ2-1|TRBV7-3|once
TGTGCCAGCAGCTTAGCGGGACTAGCGGGACAGGAGCAGTTCTTC
CASSLAGLAGQEQFF
>TRBD2|TRBJ2-1|TRBV7-8|NA
TGTGCCAGCAGGGGACGTAGCGGGAGCTCCTACAATGAGCAGTTCTTC
CASRGRSGSSYNEQFF
>NA|TRBJ2-7|TRBV4-1|NA
TGCGCCAGCAGCCAAGGAGGAGGGGCCTACGAGCAGTACTTC
CASSQGGGAYEQYF
>NA|TRBJ2-7|TRBV7-8|NA
TGTGCCAGCAGCCGAGACCCTTATCAACGGGAGCAGTACTTC
CASSRDPYQREQYF
>NA|TRBJ2-1|TRBV27|NA
TGTGCCAGCAGTTTATCGGGGGTGGGTGAGCAGTTCTTC
CASSLSGVGEQFF
>NA|TRBJ1-1|TRBV29-1|NA
TGCAGCGTTGAGTACGGGGTGGACACTGAAGCTTTCTTT
CSVEYGVDTEAFF
>TRBD1|TRBJ1-2|TRBV7-9|NA
TGTGCCAGCAGCCGACCGGGACAGCTAACTAACTATGGCTACACCTTC
CASSRPGQLTNYGYTF
>TRBD2|TRBJ2-3|TRBV10-1|NA
TGCGCCAGCAGCCACGAAGACCAGACTAGCGGGACTACAGATACGCAGTATTTT
CASSHEDQTSGTTDTQYF